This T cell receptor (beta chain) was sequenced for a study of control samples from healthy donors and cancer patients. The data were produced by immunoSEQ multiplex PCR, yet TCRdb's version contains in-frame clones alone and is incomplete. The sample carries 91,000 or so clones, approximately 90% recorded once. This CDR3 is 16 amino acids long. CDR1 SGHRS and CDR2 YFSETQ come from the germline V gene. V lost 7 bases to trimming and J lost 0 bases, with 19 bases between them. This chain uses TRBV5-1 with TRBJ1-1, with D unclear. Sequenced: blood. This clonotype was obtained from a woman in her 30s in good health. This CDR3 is CASSQRVGVMNTEAFF. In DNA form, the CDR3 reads TGCGCCAGCTCTCAAAGGGTCGGGGTCATGAACACTGAAGCTTTCTTT.